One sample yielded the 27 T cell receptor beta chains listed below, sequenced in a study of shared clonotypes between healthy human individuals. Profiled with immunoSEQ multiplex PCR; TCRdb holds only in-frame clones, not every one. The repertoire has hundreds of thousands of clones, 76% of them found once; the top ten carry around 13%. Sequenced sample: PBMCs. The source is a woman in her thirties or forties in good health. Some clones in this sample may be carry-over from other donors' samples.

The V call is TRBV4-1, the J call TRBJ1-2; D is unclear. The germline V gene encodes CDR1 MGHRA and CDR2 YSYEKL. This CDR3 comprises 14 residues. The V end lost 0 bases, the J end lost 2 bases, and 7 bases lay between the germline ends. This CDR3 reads CASSQERRNYGYTF. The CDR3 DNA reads TGCGCCAGCAGCCAAGAGCGACGGAACTATGGCTACACCTTC.

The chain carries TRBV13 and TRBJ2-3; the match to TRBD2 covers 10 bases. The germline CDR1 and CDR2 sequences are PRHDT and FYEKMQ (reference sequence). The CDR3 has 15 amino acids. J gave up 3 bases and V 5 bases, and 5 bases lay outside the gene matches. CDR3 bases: TGTGCCAGCAGCCCCATGGGACTAGCGACAGATACGCAGTATTTT. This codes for CASSPMGLATDTQYF.

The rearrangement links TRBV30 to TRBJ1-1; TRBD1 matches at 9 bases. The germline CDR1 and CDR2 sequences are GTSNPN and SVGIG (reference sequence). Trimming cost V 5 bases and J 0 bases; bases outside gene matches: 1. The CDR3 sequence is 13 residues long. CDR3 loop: CAWDRGVNTEAFF. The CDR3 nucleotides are TGTGCCTGGGACAGGGGGGTGAACACTGAAGCTTTCTTT.

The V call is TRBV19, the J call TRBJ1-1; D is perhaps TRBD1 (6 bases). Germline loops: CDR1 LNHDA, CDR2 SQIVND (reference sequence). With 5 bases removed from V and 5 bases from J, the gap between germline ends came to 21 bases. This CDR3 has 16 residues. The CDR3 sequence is CASSDLGGPRRTEAFF. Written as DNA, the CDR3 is TGTGCCAGTAGTGACTTAGGGGGGCCGAGAAGGACTGAAGCTTTCTTT.

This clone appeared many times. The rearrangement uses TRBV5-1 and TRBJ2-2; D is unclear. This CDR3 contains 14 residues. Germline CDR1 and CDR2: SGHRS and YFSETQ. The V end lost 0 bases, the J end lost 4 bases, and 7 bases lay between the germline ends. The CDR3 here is CASSLADSTGELFF. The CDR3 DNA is TGCGCCAGCAGCTTGGCCGATAGCACCGGGGAGCTGTTTTTT. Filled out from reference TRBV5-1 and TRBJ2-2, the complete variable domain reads KAGVTQTPRYLIKTRGQQVTLSCSPISGHRSVSWYQQTPGQGLQFLFEYFSETQRNKGNFPGRFSGRQFSNSRSEMNVSTLELGDSALYLCASSLADSTGELFFGEGSRLTVL.

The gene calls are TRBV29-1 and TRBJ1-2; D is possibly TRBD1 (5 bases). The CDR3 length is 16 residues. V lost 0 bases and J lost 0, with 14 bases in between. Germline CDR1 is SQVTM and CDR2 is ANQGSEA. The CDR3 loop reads CSVEDPGQRSNYGYTF. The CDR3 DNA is TGCAGCGTTGAAGATCCGGGGCAACGATCTAACTATGGCTACACCTTC. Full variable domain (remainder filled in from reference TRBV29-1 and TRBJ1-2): SAVISQKPSRDICQRGTSLTIQCQVDSQVTMMFWYRQQPGQSLTLIATANQGSEATYESGFVIDKFPISRPNLTFSTLTVSNMSPEDSSIYLCSVEDPGQRSNYGYTFGSGTRLTVV.

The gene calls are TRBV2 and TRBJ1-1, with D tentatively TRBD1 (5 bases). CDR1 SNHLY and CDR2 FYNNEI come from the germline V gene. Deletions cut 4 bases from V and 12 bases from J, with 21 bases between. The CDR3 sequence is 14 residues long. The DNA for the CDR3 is TGTGCCAGCAGTGTAGTCCAGGGTATCAGCCAGACTTTCTTT. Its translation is CASSVVQGISQTFF.

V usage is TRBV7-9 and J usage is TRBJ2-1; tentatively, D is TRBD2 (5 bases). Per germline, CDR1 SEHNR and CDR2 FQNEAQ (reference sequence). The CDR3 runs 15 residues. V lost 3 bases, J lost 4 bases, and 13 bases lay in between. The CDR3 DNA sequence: TGTGCCAGCAGCTTGGGCGGGTCGGTGTACAATGAGCAGTTCTTC. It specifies CASSLGGSVYNEQFF.

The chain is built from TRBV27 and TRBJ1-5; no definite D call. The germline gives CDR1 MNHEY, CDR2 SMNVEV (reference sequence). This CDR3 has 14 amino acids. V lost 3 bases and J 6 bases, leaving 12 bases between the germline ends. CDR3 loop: CASSFGRLTQPQHF. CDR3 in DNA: TGTGCCAGCAGTTTCGGTAGGCTAACTCAGCCCCAGCATTTT.

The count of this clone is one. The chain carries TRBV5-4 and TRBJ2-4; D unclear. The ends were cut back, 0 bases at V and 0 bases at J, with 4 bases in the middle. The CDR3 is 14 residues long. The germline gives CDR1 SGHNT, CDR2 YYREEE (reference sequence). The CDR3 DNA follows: TGTGCCAGCAGCTTGGGGTTAGCCAAAAACATTCAGTACTTC. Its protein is CASSLGLAKNIQYF.

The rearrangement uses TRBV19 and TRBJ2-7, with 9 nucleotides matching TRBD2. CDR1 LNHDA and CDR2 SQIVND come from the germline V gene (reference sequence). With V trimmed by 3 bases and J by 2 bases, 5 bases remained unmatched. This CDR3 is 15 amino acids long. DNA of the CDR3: TGTGCCAGTAGTATTTCTAGCGGGAACGCCTACGAGCAGTACTTC. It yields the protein CASSISSGNAYEQYF.

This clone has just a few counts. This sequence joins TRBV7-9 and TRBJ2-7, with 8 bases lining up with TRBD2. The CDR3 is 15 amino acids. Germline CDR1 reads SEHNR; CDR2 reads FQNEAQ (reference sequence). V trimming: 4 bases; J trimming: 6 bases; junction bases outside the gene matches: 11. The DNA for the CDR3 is TGTGCCAGCAGCTCCCGTGGAGCGGGAGAGGTCGAGCAGTACTTC. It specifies CASSSRGAGEVEQYF.

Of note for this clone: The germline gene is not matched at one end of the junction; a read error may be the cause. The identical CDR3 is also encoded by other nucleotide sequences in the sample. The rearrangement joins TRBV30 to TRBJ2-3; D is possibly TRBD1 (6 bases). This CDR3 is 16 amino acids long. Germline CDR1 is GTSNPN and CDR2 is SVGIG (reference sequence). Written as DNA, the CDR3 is TGTGCCTGGAGTGTCGGGGACAACATCGGCACAGACACGCAGTATTTT. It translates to CAWSVGDNIGTDTQYF.

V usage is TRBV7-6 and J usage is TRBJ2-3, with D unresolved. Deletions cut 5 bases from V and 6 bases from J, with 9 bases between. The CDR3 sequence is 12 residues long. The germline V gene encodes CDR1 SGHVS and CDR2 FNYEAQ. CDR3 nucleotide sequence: TGTGCCAGCAGCCTCACCCCGGATACGCAGTATTTT. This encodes CASSLTPDTQYF.

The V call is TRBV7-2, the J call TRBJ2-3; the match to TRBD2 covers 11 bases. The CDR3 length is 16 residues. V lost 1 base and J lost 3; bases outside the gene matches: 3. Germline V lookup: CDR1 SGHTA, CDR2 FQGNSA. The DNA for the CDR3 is TGTGCCAGCAGCTTAGAACTAGCGGGAGAGACAGATACGCAGTATTTT. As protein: CASSLELAGETDTQYF. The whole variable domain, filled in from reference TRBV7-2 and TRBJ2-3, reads GAGVSQSPSNKVTEKGKDVELRCDPISGHTALYWYRQSLGQGLEFLIYFQGNSAPDKSGLPSDRFSAERTGGSVSTLTIQRTQQEDSAVYLCASSLELAGETDTQYFGPGTRLTVL.

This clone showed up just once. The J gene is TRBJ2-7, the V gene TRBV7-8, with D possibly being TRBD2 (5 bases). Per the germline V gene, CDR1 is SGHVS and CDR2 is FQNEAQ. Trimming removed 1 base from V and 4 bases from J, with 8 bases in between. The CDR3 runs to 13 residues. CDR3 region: CASSLGGQYEQYF. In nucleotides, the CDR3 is TGTGCCAGCAGCTTAGGAGGGCAGTACGAGCAGTACTTC.

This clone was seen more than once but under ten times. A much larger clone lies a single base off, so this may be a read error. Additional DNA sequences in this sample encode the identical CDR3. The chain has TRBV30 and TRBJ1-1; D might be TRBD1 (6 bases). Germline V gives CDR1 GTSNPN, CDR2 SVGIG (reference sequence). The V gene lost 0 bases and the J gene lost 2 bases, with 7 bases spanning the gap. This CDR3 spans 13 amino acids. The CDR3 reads CAWSVQGNTEAFF. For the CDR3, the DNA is TGTGCCTGGAGTGTACAGGGAAACACTGAAGCTTTCTTT.

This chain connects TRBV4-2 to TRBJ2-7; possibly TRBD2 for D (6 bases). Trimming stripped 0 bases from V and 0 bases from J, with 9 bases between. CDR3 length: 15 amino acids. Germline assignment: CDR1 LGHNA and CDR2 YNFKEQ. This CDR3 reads CASSQEGLISYEQYF. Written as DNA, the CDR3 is TGTGCCAGCAGCCAAGAGGGACTGATCTCCTACGAGCAGTACTTC.

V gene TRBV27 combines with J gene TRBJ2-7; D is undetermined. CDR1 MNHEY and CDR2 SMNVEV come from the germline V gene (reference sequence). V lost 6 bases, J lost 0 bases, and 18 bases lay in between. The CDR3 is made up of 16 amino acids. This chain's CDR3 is CASSSAAAKHSYEQYF. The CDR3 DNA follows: TGTGCCAGCAGCTCCGCGGCCGCCAAACACTCCTACGAGCAGTACTTC.

CDR3 sequence reads: CASSLSNTEAFF. CDR3 bases: TGTGCCAGCAGCTTGTCTAACACTGAAGCTTTCTTT. This chain links TRBV7-2 with TRBJ1-1, with no clear D. The CDR3 spans 12 residues. Germline lookup yields CDR1 SGHTA and CDR2 FQGNSA. Trimming left V 3 bases short and J 2 bases short, with 4 bases between.

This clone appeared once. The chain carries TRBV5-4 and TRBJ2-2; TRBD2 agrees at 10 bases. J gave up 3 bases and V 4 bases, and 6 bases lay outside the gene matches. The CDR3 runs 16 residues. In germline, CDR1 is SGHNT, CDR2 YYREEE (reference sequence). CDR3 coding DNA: TGTGCCAGCAGCCCCCGGACTAGCGGAGACACCGGGGAGCTGTTTTTT. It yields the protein CASSPRTSGDTGELFF.

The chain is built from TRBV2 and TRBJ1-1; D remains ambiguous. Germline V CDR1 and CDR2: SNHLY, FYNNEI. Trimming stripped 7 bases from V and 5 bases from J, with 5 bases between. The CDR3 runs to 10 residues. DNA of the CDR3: TGTGCCAGCACGGCGACTGAAGCTTTCTTT. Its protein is CASTATEAFF.

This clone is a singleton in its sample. The CDR3 protein is CASSPRGSNTGELFF. DNA for the CDR3: TGTGCCAGCAGTCCCAGGGGGTCGAACACCGGGGAGCTGTTTTTT. This chain uses TRBV7-6 with TRBJ2-2, with 7 bases that match TRBD1. Germline V gene data show CDR1 as SGHVS and CDR2 as FNYEAQ. Germline trimming cut 6 bases from V and 0 bases from J; bases unmatched to any gene: 4. The CDR3 has 15 amino acids.

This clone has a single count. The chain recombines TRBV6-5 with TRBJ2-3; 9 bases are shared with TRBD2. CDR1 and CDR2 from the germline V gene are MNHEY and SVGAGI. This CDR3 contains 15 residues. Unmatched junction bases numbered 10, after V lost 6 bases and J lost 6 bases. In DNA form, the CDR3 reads TGTGCCAGCAGCCGCTCCACTAGCGGGCCCGATACGCAGTATTTT. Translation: CASSRSTSGPDTQYF.

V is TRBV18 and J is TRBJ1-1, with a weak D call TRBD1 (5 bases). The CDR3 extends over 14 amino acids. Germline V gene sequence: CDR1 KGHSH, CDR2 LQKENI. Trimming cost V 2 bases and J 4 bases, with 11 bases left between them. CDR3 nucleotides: TGTGCCAGCTCACCAGGGGGAGGGGCCACTGAAGCTTTCTTT. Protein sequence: CASSPGGGATEAFF. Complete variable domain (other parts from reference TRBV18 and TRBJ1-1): NAGVMQNPRHLVRRRGQEARLRCSPMKGHSHVYWYRQLPEEGLKFMVYLQKENIIDESGMPKERFSAEFPKEGPSILRIQQVVRGDSAAYFCASSPGGGATEAFFGQGTRLTVV.

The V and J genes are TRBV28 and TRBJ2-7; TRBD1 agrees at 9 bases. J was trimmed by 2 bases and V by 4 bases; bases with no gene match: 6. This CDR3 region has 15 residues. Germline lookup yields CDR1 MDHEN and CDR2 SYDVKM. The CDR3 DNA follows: TGTGCCAGCAGTTCTCCACGGACAGGGGCCTACGAGCAGTACTTC. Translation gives CASSSPRTGAYEQYF. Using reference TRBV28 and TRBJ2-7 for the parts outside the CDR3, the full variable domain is DVKVTQSSRYLVKRTGEKVFLECVQDMDHENMFWYRQDPGLGLRLIYFSYDVKMKEKGDIPEGYSVSREKKERFSLILESASTNQTSMYLCASSSPRTGAYEQYFGPGTRLTVT.

For the CDR3, the DNA is TGTGCCAGCAGCTTAGACAGCTTCTACGAGCAGTACTTC. Its translation is CASSLDSFYEQYF. The V call is TRBV7-2, the J call TRBJ2-7; D not certain. CDR3 size: 13 residues. Trimming pared 1 base from V and 3 bases from J, leaving 7 bases between. Germline CDR1 and CDR2: SGHTA and FQGNSA.